This T cell receptor (beta chain) was sequenced in a study of OX40 agonist ivuxolimab in advanced cancers. Whole-study context: Melanoma, hepatocellular carcinoma, head and neck or renal cell cancer occurred in dose-escalation patients. Allowance was made for prior anti-PD-1, anti-PD-L1 or anti-CTLA-4 therapy, and roughly 39% had some.

Autoimmune disease history or systemic immunosuppression led to patient exclusion. Libraries were prepared by immunoSEQ multiplex PCR; TCRdb keeps only in-frame clonotypes and omits some of them. The table has 28,000 or so clones, 75% to 90% seen once; the top ten hold 30% to 40%. Sequencing was performed on CD4+ or CD8+ T cells sorted from blood, taken in a trial of the OX40 agonist ivuxolimab. This clonotype originated in an adult with an advanced solid tumor such as melanoma, head and neck, liver or kidney cancer.

CDR3 in DNA: TGTGCCAGCAGCTCTGGACAGGGGGTTAGTAAGCAGTACTTC. It translates to CASSSGQGVSKQYF. The rearrangement joins TRBV6-1 to TRBJ2-7; 10 bases are a match to TRBD1. The CDR3 loop spans 14 amino acids. Germline V gene data show CDR1 as MNHNS and CDR2 as SASEGT. The ends lost 6 bases at V and 8 bases at J; junction bases unmatched: 10.